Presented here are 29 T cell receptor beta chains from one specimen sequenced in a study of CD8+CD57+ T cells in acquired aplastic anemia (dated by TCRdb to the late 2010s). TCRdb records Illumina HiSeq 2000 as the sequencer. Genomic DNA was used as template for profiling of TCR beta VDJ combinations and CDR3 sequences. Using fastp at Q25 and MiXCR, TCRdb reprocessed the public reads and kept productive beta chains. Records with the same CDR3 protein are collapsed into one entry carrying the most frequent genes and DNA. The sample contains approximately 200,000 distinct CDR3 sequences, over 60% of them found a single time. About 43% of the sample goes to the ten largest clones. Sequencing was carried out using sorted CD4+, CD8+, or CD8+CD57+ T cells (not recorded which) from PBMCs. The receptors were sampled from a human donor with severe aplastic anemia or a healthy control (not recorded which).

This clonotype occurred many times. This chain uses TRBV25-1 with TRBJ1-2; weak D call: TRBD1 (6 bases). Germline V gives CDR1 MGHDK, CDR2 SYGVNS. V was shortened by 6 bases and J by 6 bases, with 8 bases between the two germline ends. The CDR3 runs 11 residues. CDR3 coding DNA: TGTGCCAGCAGGGACAGAGATGGCTACACCTTC. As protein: CASRDRDGYTF.

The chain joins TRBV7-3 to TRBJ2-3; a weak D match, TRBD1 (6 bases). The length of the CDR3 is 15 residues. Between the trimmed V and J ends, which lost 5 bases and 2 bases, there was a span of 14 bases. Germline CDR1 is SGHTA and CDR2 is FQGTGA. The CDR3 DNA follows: TGTGCCAGCAGCCAGGGACACTTACCCACAGATACGCAGTATTTT. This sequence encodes CASSQGHLPTDTQYF. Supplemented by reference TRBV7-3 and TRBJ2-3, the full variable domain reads GAGVSQTPSNKVTEKGKYVELRCDPISGHTALYWYRQSLGQGPEFLIYFQGTGAADDSGLPNDRFFAVRPEGSVSTLKIQRTERGDSAVYLCASSQGHLPTDTQYFGPGTRLTVL.

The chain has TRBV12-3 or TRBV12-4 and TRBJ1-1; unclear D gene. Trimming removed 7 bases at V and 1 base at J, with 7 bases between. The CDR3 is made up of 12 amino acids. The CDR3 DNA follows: TGTGCCAGCACTGGGTCGAACACTGAAGCTTTCTTT. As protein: CASTGSNTEAFF.

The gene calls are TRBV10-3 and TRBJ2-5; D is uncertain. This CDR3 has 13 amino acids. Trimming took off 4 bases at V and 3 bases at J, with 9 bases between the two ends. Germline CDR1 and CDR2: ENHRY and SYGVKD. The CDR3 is CAISGRLEETQYF. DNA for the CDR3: TGTGCCATCAGTGGTCGACTTGAAGAGACCCAGTACTTC.

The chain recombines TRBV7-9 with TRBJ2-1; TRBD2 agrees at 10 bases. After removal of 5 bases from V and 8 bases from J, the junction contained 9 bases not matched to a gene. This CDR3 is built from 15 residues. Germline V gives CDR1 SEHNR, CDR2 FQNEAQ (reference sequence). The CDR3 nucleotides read TGTGCCAGCAGCCCTCTAGCGGGGGCGAAAGATGAGCAGTTCTTC. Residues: CASSPLAGAKDEQFF.

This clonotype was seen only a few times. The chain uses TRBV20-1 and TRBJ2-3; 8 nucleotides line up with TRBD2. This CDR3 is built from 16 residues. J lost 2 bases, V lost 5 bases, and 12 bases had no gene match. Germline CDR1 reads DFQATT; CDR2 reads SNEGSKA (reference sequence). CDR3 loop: CSAFDIGGGDTDTQYF. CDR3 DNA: TGCAGTGCTTTCGACATCGGGGGGGGGGACACAGATACGCAGTATTTT.

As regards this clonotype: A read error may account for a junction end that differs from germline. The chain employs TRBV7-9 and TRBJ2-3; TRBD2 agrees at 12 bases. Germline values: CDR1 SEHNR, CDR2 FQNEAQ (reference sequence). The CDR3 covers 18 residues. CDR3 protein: CASSLGPHLAGGPDTQYF. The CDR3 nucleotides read TGTGCTAGCAGCTTAGGCCCTCATCTAGCGGGGGGGCCAGATACGCAGTATTTT.

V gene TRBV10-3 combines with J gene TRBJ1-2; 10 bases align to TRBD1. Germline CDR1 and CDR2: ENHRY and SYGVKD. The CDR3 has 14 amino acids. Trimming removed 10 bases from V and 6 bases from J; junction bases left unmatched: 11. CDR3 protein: CASSDRGQADGYTF. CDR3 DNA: TGTGCCAGTTCCGACAGGGGGCAAGCCGATGGCTACACCTTC.

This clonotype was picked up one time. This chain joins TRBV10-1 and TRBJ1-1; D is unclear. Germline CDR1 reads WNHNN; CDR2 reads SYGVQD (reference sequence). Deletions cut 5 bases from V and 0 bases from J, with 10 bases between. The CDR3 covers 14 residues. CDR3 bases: TGCGCCAGCAGTCCTTCGACGGTGAACACTGAAGCTTTCTTT. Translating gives CASSPSTVNTEAFF.

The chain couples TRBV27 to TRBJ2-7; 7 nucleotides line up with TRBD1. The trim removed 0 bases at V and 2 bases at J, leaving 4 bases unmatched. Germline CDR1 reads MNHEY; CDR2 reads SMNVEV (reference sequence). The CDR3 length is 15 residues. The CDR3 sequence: CASSLSLGGPYEQYF. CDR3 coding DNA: TGTGCCAGCAGTTTATCGTTAGGGGGCCCCTACGAGCAGTACTTC.

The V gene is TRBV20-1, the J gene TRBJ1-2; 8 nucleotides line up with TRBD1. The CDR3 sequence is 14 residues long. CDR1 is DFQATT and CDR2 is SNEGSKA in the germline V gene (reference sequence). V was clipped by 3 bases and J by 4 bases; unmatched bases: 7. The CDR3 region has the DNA TGCAGTGCTAGGGGGGGACAGGCGGTCTATGGCTACACCTTC. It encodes CSARGGQAVYGYTF.

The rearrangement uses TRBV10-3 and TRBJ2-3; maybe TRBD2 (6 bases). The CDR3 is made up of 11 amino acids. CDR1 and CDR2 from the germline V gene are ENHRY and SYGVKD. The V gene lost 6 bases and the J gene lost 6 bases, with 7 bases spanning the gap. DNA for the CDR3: TGTGCCATCAGCAGCGGGGATACGCAGTATTTT. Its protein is CAISSGDTQYF.

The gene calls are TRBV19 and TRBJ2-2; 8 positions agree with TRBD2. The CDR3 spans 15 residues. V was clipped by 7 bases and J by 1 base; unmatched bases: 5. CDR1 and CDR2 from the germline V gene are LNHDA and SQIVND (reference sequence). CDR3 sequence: CASNLLAGNTGELFF. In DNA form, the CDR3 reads TGTGCCAGTAATTTGCTAGCGGGGAACACCGGGGAGCTGTTTTTT.

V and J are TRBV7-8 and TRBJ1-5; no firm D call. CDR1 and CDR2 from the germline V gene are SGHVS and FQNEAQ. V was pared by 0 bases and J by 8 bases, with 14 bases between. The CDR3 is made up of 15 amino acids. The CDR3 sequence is CASSLASMVREPQHF. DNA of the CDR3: TGTGCCAGCAGCTTAGCGAGTATGGTAAGAGAGCCCCAGCATTTT.

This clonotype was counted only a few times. The CDR3 reads CASSRASGGRGDTQYF. The CDR3 nucleotides read TGTGCCAGCAGCAGGGCCTCGGGAGGGCGGGGAGATACGCAGTATTTT. The chain combines TRBV9 with TRBJ2-3; 8 nucleotides line up with TRBD2. CDR3 size: 16 residues. V lost 4 bases, J lost 5 bases, and 12 bases stayed unmatched. The germline V gene has CDR1 SGDLS and CDR2 YYNGEE.

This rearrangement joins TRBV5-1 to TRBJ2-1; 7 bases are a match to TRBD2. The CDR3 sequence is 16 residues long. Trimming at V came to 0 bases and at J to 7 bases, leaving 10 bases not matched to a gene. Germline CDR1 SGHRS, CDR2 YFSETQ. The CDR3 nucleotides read TGCGCCAGCAGCTTGGAGGCGGGGGACCCTTCTAATGAGCAGTTCTTC. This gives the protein CASSLEAGDPSNEQFF.

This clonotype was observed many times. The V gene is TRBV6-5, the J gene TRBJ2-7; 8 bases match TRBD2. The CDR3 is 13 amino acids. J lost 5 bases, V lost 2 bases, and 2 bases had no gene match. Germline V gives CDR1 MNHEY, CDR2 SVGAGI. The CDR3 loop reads CASSYGTRNEQYF. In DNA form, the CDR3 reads TGTGCCAGCAGTTACGGGACTAGAAACGAGCAGTACTTC.

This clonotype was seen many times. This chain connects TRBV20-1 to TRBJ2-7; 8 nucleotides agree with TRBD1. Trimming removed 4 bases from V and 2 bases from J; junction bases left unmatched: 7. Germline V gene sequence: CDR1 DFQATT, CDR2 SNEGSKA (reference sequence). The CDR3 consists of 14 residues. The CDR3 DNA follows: TGCAGTGCTACCCCCGGGACAGGACCCTACGAGCAGTACTTC. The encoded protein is CSATPGTGPYEQYF.

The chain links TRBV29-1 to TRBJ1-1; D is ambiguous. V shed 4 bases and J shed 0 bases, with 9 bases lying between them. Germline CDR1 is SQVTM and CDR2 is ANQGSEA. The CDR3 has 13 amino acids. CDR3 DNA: TGCAGCGTTGGGCGTATCATGAACACTGAAGCTTTCTTT. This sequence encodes CSVGRIMNTEAFF.

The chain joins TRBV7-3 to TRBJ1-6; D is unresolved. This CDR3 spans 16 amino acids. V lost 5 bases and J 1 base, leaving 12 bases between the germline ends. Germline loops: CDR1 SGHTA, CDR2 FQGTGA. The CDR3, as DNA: TGTGCCAGCAGCCCGGACTTGCGATCCTATAATTCACCCCTCCACTTT. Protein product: CASSPDLRSYNSPLHF.

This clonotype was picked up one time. The CDR3 reads CASSLATGITEAFF. The CDR3 DNA is TGTGCCAGCAGCTTAGCTACAGGGATCACTGAAGCTTTCTTT. J is TRBJ1-1 and V is TRBV7-9; TRBD1 is a possible D gene (6 bases). CDR3 length equals 14 residues. The germline gives CDR1 SEHNR, CDR2 FQNEAQ (reference sequence). Between the trimmed V and J ends, which lost 0 bases and 4 bases, there was a span of 9 bases.

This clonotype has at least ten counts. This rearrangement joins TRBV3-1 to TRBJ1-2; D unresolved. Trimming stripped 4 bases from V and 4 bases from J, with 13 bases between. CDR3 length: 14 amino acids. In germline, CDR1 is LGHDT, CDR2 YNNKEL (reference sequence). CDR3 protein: CASSPDRNLYGYTF. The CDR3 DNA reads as TGTGCCAGCAGCCCCGACCGGAACCTCTATGGCTACACCTTC.

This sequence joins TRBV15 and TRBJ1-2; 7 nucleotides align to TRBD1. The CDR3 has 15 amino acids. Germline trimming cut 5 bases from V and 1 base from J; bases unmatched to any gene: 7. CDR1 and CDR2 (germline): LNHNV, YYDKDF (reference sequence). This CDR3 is CATSSLQGINYGYTF. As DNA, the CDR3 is TGTGCCACCAGCTCCTTACAGGGGATTAACTATGGCTACACCTTC.

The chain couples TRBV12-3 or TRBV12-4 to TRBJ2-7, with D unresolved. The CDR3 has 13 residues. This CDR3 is CASQPGSAYEQYF. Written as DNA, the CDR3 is TGTGCTTCCCAACCCGGGTCAGCCTACGAGCAGTACTTC.

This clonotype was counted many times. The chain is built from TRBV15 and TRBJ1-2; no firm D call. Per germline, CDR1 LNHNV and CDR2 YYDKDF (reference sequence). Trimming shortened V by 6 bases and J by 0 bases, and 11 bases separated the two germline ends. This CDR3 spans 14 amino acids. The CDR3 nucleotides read TGTGCCACCAGTCACGGGGTGACTAACTATGGCTACACCTTC. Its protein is CATSHGVTNYGYTF.

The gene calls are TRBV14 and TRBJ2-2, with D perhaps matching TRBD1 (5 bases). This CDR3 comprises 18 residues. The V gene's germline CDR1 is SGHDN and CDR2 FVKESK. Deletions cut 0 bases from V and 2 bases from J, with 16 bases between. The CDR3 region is CASSQDEFRVRNTGELFF. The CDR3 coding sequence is TGTGCCAGCAGCCAAGATGAATTCAGGGTGCGAAACACCGGGGAGCTGTTTTTT.

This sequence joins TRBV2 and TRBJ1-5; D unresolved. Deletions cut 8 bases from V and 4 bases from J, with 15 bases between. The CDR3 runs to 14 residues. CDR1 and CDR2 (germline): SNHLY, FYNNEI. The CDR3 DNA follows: TGTGCCAGCCGGAACTCGAACCTAAATCAGCCCCAGCATTTT. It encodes CASRNSNLNQPQHF.

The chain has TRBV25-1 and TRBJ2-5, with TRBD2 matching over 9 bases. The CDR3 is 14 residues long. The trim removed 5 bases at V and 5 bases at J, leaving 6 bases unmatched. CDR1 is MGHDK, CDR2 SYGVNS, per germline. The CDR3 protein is CASSKGLAVETQYF. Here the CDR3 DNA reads TGTGCCAGCAGTAAGGGACTAGCAGTGGAGACCCAGTACTTC. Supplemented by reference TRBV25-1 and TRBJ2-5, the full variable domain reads EADIYQTPRYLVIGTGKKITLECSQTMGHDKMYWYQQDPGMELHLIHYSYGVNSTEKGDLSSESTVSRIRTEHFPLTLESARPSHTSQYLCASSKGLAVETQYFGPGTRLLVL.

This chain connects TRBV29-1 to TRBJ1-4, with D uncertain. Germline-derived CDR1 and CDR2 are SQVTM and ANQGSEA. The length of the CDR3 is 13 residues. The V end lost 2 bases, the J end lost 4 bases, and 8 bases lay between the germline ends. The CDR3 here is CSVESSYNEKLFF. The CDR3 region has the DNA TGCAGCGTTGAATCCAGCTATAATGAAAAACTGTTTTTT.